Listed here are 18 T cell receptor beta chains from one sample, sequenced in a study of tumor-infiltrating lymphocytes in primary liver carcinoma (dated by TCRdb to between 2016 and 2019). Sequencing instrument: Illumina HiSeq 2500. A constant-region primer and ProtoScript II reverse transcriptase were used to reverse-transcribe TCRbeta-specific cDNA from roughly 480 ng total RNA. The TCRbeta libraries were prepared through three rounds of nested multiplex PCR following a slightly modified ARM-PCR procedure. Each of the first two PCR rounds ran for approximately 10 cycles using multiplex TRBV1-TRBV30 forward primers together with a Cbeta reverse primer. TCRdb took the public reads, trimmed them with fastp at Q25, ran MiXCR for clone calling and kept in-frame beta chains. Merged by CDR3 protein, the rows form single entries marked with the most common genes and DNA. Counted in this sample were approximately 330,000 distinct CDR3 sequences; about 61% of them appeared once. About 6% of the sample goes to the ten largest clones.

Blood RNA was extracted from unsorted whole blood with TRIzol reagent; germline DNA came from the DNeasy Blood & Tissue kit. Sequenced sample: peripheral blood. The receptors were sampled from a man aged 40-50 years with primary liver carcinoma and hepatitis B virus infection.

In its sample, this clonotype was seen many times. This chain uses TRBV10-3 with TRBJ2-1; 9 bases fit TRBD2. Germline lookup yields CDR1 ENHRY and CDR2 SYGVKD. The CDR3 spans 15 residues. V was pared by 3 bases and J by 7 bases, with 7 bases of the junction left unmatched. CDR3 sequence (DNA): TGTGCCATCAGTGAACCTAGCGGGATAAATAATGAGCAGTTCTTC. Protein product: CAISEPSGINNEQFF.

This chain connects TRBV24-1 to TRBJ2-2; possibly TRBD2 for D (6 bases). This CDR3 spans 15 amino acids. Trimming took off 6 bases at V and 4 bases at J, with 14 bases between the two ends. Germline lookup yields CDR1 KGHDR and CDR2 SFDVKD. The CDR3 DNA sequence: TGTGCCACCAGTCGCCTCGGGGGAGCCACCGGGGAGCTGTTTTTT. The encoded protein is CATSRLGGATGELFF.

In this sample, this clonotype turned up many times. J is TRBJ2-2 and V is TRBV6-5, with a possible D match to TRBD2 (5 bases). Trimming left V 2 bases short and J 4 bases short, with 5 bases between. The CDR3 contains 13 residues. Germline V gene lookup returns CDR1 MNHEY and CDR2 SVGAGI. The chain's CDR3 is CASSYGSTGELFF. As DNA, the CDR3 is TGTGCCAGCAGTTACGGGAGCACCGGGGAGCTGTTTTTT.

This sequence joins TRBV5-6 and TRBJ1-5; 9 bases line up with TRBD1. The germline V gene encodes CDR1 SGHDT and CDR2 YYEEEE. The CDR3 length is 15 residues. V was pared by 0 bases and J by 4 bases, with 2 bases of the junction left unmatched. The CDR3 here is CASSLEGTGNQPQHF. The CDR3 DNA reads as TGTGCCAGCAGCTTGGAGGGGACAGGGAATCAGCCCCAGCATTTT.

The chain links TRBV2 to TRBJ1-1, with D maybe TRBD1 (6 bases). Trimming pared 4 bases from V and 0 bases from J, leaving 12 bases between. This CDR3 is built from 15 residues. Germline loops: CDR1 SNHLY, CDR2 FYNNEI. CDR3 amino acids: CASSAPRGLNTEAFF. For the CDR3, the DNA is TGTGCCAGCAGTGCCCCCAGGGGATTGAACACTGAAGCTTTCTTT.

Points on this clonotype: This clone may be a read error of a much larger clone one base away. The chain joins TRBV6-2 or TRBV6-3 to TRBJ2-4, with 11 bases identical to TRBD2. The CDR3 loop spans 22 amino acids. Germline assignment: CDR1 MNHEY and CDR2 SVGEGT. V gave up 6 bases and J gave up 0 bases; unmatched junction bases: 22. This CDR3 is CASSFPGLADDTKALAKNIQYF. DNA of the CDR3: TGTGCCAGCAGCTTTCCGGGACTAGCGGATGATACGAAAGCGCTAGCCAAAAACATTCAGTACTTC.

J is TRBJ1-5 and V is TRBV7-9, with D possibly being TRBD1 (6 bases). There are 14 residues in the CDR3. Trimming removed 3 bases at V and 5 bases at J, with 11 bases between. In germline, CDR1 is SEHNR, CDR2 FQNEAQ (reference sequence). Here the CDR3 DNA reads TGTGCCAGCAGCTTCGGGGACAACCATCAGCCCCAGCATTTT. Its protein product is CASSFGDNHQPQHF.

This clonotype was seen many times. The CDR3 coding sequence is TGTGCCAGCAGTCCGACAGATGGTCAGCCCCAGCATTTT. Translating it yields CASSPTDGQPQHF. The chain recombines TRBV12-3 or TRBV12-4 with TRBJ1-5; a weak D match, TRBD1 (5 bases). This CDR3 has 13 amino acids. Trimming pared 5 bases from V and 6 bases from J, leaving 11 bases between.

Turning to this clonotype: This sequence may be a read error, since a much larger clone differs from it by one base. The J gene is TRBJ1-5, the V gene TRBV4-2; D gene uncertain. The CDR3 has 15 amino acids. Germline V gene data show CDR1 as LGHNA and CDR2 as YNFKEQ. CDR3: CASSQEGYSNRPQHF. CDR3 sequence (DNA): TGTGCCAGCAGCCAAGAGGGGTATAGCAATCGGCCCCAGCATTTT.

The rearrangement uses TRBV6-6 and TRBJ2-2, with TRBD1 matching over 7 bases. Per the germline V gene, CDR1 is MNHNY and CDR2 is SVGAGI (reference sequence). The CDR3 loop spans 16 amino acids. V was clipped by 5 bases and J by 4 bases; unmatched bases: 10. The chain's CDR3 is CASSAPGQWATGELFF. CDR3 DNA: TGTGCCAGCAGTGCTCCGGGACAGTGGGCCACCGGGGAGCTGTTTTTT.

The chain uses TRBV4-1 and TRBJ2-3; tentative D call: TRBD1 (5 bases). The CDR3 totals 16 residues. Germline V lookup: CDR1 MGHRA, CDR2 YSYEKL. The V gene lost 4 bases and the J gene lost 3 bases, with 17 bases spanning the gap. CDR3 sequence (DNA): TGCGCCAGCAGCCGAGGACGACAGCCCAAAACAGATACGCAGTATTTT. Amino acids: CASSRGRQPKTDTQYF.

This clonotype came up once. A single base separates this from a much larger clone, so it may be a read error. This chain connects TRBV12-3 or TRBV12-4 to TRBJ1-2; D is unclear. CDR3 length equals 15 residues. The DNA of the CDR3 is TGTGTCATCACTGTCCGGGATAAATTTAACTATGGCTACACCTTC. This codes for CVITVRDKFNYGYTF.

Notes on this clonotype: This sequence may be a read error, since a much larger clone differs from it by one base. The chain recombines TRBV6-2 or TRBV6-3 with TRBJ2-7; D is perhaps TRBD2 (6 bases). The CDR3 contains 16 residues. V lost 2 bases and J lost 5, with 19 bases in between. The germline V gene encodes CDR1 MNHEY and CDR2 SVGEGT. DNA of the CDR3: TGTGCCAGCAGTTACCTAGGGAGGCTGCAGGACAACGAGCAGTACTTC. This encodes CASSYLGRLQDNEQYF.

Remarks on this clonotype: A much larger clone lies a single base off, so this may be a read error. V is TRBV6-6 and J is TRBJ1-5; D might be TRBD1 (5 bases). With 2 bases removed from V and 4 bases from J, the gap between germline ends came to 12 bases. CDR1 is MNHNY, CDR2 SVGAGI, per germline (reference sequence). CDR3 size: 15 residues. The CDR3 region is CASSYGGEGNQPQHF. As DNA, the CDR3 is TGTGCCAGCAGTTACGGGGGAGAGGGTAATCAGCCCCAGCATTTT.

Of note for this clonotype: This could be a read error, since a much larger clone is one nucleotide away. The V gene is TRBV5-6, the J gene TRBJ2-5; TRBD1 is a possible D gene (6 bases). Per the germline V gene, CDR1 is SGHDT and CDR2 is YYEEEE. CDR3 length equals 14 residues. Trimming shortened V by 4 bases and J by 5 bases, and 15 bases separated the two germline ends. CDR3 sequence (DNA): TGTGCCAGCAGCGGTGGGACAAGTCGGGAGACCCAGTACTTC. The encoded protein is CASSGGTSRETQYF.

As to this clonotype: The junction departs from the called germline gene at one end, perhaps through a read error. The chain joins TRBV4-2 to TRBJ1-3; 8 bases align to TRBD1. The germline gives CDR1 LGHNA, CDR2 YNFKEQ. The CDR3 extends over 16 amino acids. The CDR3 is CACSQDQGARGNTIYF. CDR3 nucleotides: TGTGCCTGCAGCCAAGACCAGGGGGCGCGTGGAAACACCATATATTTT.

This clonotype was detected only once. This chain connects TRBV11-2 to TRBJ1-6; TRBD1 matches 10 bases. The CDR3 runs to 23 residues. V lost 5 bases to trimming and J lost 0 bases; unmatched junction nucleotides: 22. CDR1 SGHAT and CDR2 FQNNGV come from the germline V gene. The CDR3 loop reads CASSLGTGAITIYLSSYNSPLHF. As DNA, the CDR3 is TGTGCCAGCAGCCTTGGGACAGGGGCAATCACCATTTACCTGAGCTCCTATAATTCACCCCTCCACTTT.

As concerns this clonotype: The junction does not match germline at one end; this may be a read error. The chain is built from TRBV11-2 and TRBJ2-1, with D uncertain. The CDR3 is 13 amino acids. CDR1 is SGHAT and CDR2 is FQNNGV in the germline V gene. The CDR3 DNA reads as TGTGCCAACAGCCCTGCGTGGCGAAATGAGCAGTTCTTC. This codes for CANSPAWRNEQFF.